This TCR beta chain was sequenced in a study of T cell responses to AZD1222 COVID-19 vaccine (dated by TCRdb to about 2021). Regarding the study in general: AZD1222 recipients whose second dose came at about 4 weeks and those whose second dose came at about 12 weeks were combined into one group, since spike-specific TCR depth and breadth did not differ between the two schedules. Trial participants were enrolled by age into subgroups of 18-55, 56-69 and 70-plus years, and around 150, 28 and 57 TCR-sequenced participants, respectively, were included in these subgroups. TCR sequencing covered 230 or so trial participants: 200 to 220 given two doses of AZD1222 and 26 given two doses of MenACWY control vaccine.

The CDR3 has 12 amino acids, counting the end cysteine and phenylalanine. The read is trimmed to its CDR3 DNA, 36 bases read in frame from base 1. CDR1 and CDR2, per the germline V gene, are SNHLY and FYNNEI. The CDR3 regions of human TCRbeta chains were analyzed by immunosequencing. The study's processing was this. Repertoire TCRs were matched against a reference library of SARS-CoV-2-specific TCRs generated with the MIRA antigen-specificity platform. Breadth meant the fraction of unique TCRs that were SARS-CoV-2-associated, whereas depth meant the fraction of total T cells that were SARS-CoV-2-associated. Using the MIRA data, each spike-specific TCR was assigned both to the spike region to which the TCR was reactive and to a CD4 or CD8 class. Log10-transformed breadth and depth values were compared by one-way ANOVA with Sidak's multiple comparisons tests. What TCRdb holds here is the immuneACCESS table cut down to in-frame rearrangements. Part of the clones is not present; checked against another copy, under half of the missing clones reflect an unresolved V gene, and the others are unexplained. V and J calls and clone size are given by that table; D and trimming were obtained from the DNA. The sample has 95,000 to 150,000 clones on record, roughly 88% of them singletons. Clones ranked in the top ten supply about 6% of the sample.

As for this clone: The antigen it binds to is not known. Compared with germline, one end of the junction differs, possibly owing to a read error.

General conclusions and limits of the study: The vaccine-associated CD4 TCRs covered the entire spike protein, and the dominant responses fell in regions 160-218 and 743-854. Epitopes outside the regions mutated in the B.1.351 and B.1.1.7 variants were reportedly recognized by nearly half of the unique spike-specific TCRs. In the small 56-69-year group, the increase in depth fell short of significance, most likely because of low power. Spike-specific TCR breadth and depth rose significantly after two AZD1222 doses compared with day 0 and with MenACWY recipients. Conclusions about previously exposed vaccinees are limited because only a handful of AZD1222 recipients were SARS-CoV-2 seropositive at baseline. Because no day 14 peak-response samples were available, repertoires were characterized only after the peak T cell response. Most participants were white British and females outnumbered males, and the authors suggested that clonal diversity may have been underestimated.

Interpreted using the paper, the time point label stands for: baseline before first vaccination. Samples from vaccinated people were obtained from the UK trials COV001 and COV002, which included a single-blind randomized controlled phase 2/3 trial of AZD1222 (ChAdOx1 nCoV-19) in healthy adults. For TCRbeta chain sequencing, PBMC samples were collected from trial participants at day 0 and at day 28 after the second dose. The sequencing here drew on peripheral blood, taken on day 0 of AZD1222 vaccination. This clonotype was obtained from an adult in good health. The chain is assembled from TRBV2 and TRBJ1-2, and TRBD1 aligns with 8 junction nucleotides. The DNA is as follows: TGTGCCAGCACTGAATCGGACAGGGCCAACACCTTC. This gives the protein CASTESDRANTF.